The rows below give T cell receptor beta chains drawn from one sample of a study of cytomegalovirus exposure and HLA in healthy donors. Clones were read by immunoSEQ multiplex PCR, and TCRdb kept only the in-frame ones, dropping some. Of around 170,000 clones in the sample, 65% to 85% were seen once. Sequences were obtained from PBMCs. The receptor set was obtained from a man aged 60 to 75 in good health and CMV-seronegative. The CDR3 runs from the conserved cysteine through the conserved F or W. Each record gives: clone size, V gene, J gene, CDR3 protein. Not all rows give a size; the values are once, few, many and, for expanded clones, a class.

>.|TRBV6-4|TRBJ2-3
CASSEVAGVNTQYF
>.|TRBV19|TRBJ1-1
CASTVQGVGTEAFF
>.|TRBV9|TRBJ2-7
CASSVAVGGSSYEQYF
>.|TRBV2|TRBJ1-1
CASSYRQANTEAFF
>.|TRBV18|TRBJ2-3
CASSEITDTQYF
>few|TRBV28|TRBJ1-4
CASRFEPTWNRGGHEKLFF
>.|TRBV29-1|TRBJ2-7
CSVGKGATYEQYF
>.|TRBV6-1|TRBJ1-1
CASSERGPAPDGAFF
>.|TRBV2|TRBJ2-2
CASSDRLPGELFF
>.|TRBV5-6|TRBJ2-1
CASSSIPTSEQFF
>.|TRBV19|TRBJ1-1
CASSIGPGQGVTEAFF
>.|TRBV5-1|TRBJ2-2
CASSSLGQPNTGELFF
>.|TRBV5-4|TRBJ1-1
CASSLAPFLPSTEAFF
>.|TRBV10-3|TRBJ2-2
CATRDRANTGELFF
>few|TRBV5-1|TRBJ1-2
CASSLRTGSNYGYTF
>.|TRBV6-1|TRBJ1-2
CASSELGTGSPGYTF
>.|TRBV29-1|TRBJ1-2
CSVQQGSNYGYTF
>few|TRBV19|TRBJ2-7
CASSITPGSHEQYF
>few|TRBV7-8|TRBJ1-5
CASRLGTGVNQPQHF
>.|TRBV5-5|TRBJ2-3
CASSFGSSGRAPDTQYF
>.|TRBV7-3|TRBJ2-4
CASSPGTGNIQYF
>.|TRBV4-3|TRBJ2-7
CASSQEPEQGNYEQYF
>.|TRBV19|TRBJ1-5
CASSIQGPQPQHF
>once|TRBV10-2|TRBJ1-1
CASSDPGGGRGYTEAFF
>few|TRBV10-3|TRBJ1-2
CAISESRESNYGYTF
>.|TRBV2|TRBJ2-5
CASSQQAIEETQYF
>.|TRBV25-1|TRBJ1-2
CASSEAAGVIGYTF
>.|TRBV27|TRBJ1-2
CASRDRARYGYTF
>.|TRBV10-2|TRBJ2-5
CASSLAKGRQETQYF
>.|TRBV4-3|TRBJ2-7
CASSQERDSGLAKYF
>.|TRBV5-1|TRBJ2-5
CASSMDRGVVETQYF
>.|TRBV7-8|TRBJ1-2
CASSETTGAHGYTF
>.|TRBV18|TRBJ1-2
CAMGQSNYGYTF